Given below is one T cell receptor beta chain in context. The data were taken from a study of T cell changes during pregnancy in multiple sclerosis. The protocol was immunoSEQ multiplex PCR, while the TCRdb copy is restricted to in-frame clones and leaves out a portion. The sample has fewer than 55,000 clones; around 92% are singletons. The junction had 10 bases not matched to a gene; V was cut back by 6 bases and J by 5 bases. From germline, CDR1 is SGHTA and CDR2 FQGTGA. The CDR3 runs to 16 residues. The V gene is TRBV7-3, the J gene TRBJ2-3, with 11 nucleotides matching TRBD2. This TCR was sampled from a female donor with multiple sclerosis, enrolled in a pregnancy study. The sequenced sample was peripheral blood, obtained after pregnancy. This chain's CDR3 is CASSPVAGGPGDTQYF. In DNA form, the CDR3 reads TGTGCCAGCAGTCCTGTAGCGGGGGGGCCAGGAGATACGCAGTATTTT.